This entry concerns a single T cell receptor beta chain. This sample was taken from a study of cytomegalovirus exposure and HLA in healthy donors. Germline V CDR1 and CDR2: SGHNT, YYREEE (reference sequence). Trimming at V came to 4 bases and at J to 6 bases, leaving 6 bases not matched to a gene. This CDR3 has 15 amino acids. PCR was performed using 60 Vbeta and 13 Jbeta primers. Sequencing was performed with immunoSEQ multiplex PCR; in TCRdb, only in-frame clones are kept and a portion is missing. The table lists more than 150,000 clones, roughly four fifths of them singletons. This receptor was taken from a man between 45 and 60 years old in good health and CMV-seronegative. The sequencing sample was made of PBMCs. The chain carries TRBV5-4 and TRBJ2-3; TRBD2 aligns across 12 bases. CDR3 protein: CASSIGLAGSDTQYF. CDR3 DNA sequence: TGTGCCAGCAGCATAGGACTAGCGGGGTCGGATACGCAGTATTTT.